Presented here are 29 T cell receptor beta chains from one specimen sequenced in a study of T cell responses to AZD1222 COVID-19 vaccine. Sequenced by immunoSEQ multiplex PCR; TCRdb stores in-frame clones only, minus some. This table holds about 93,000 clones, roughly nine tenths found once. Sequences were derived from peripheral blood, sampled 28 days after the second AZD1222 dose. The receptors stem from an adult who received the AZD1222 COVID-19 vaccine.

The chain uses TRBV29-1 and TRBJ1-2; D perhaps matches TRBD1 (5 bases). The ends were cut back, 6 bases at V and 5 bases at J, with 13 bases in the middle. Germline loops: CDR1 SQVTM, CDR2 ANQGSEA. There are 12 residues in the CDR3. This CDR3 is CSVWDGSYGYTF. CDR3 DNA sequence: TGCAGCGTCTGGGACGGATCATATGGCTACACCTTC.

The V gene is TRBV6-5, the J gene TRBJ2-1; D not certain. Germline V gene sequence: CDR1 MNHEY, CDR2 SVGAGI. V was shortened by 6 bases and J by 0 bases, with 6 bases between the two germline ends. This CDR3 is 13 amino acids long. The CDR3 region has the DNA TGTGCCAGCAGGGATATCTCCTACAATGAGCAGTTCTTC. Its protein product is CASRDISYNEQFF.

This chain joins TRBV3-1 (or the pseudogene TRBV3-2) and TRBJ1-3; TRBD1 agrees at 9 bases. Unmatched junction bases numbered 7, after V lost 3 bases and J lost 1 base. Germline V gene lookup returns CDR1 LGHDT and CDR2 YNNKEL (reference sequence). This CDR3 has 17 amino acids. The CDR3 region is CASSHSYRGHSGNTIYF. The CDR3 coding sequence is TGTGCCAGCAGCCACTCGTACAGGGGGCATTCTGGAAACACCATATATTTT.

The chain recombines TRBV29-1 with TRBJ2-4; TRBD1 matches 8 bases. CDR3 size: 15 residues. V shed 4 bases, J shed 2 bases, and the junction held 7 bases outside the gene matches. Germline CDR1 SQVTM, CDR2 ANQGSEA. The CDR3 coding sequence is TGCAGCGTTGCAGGGGGCGAGAGGACCAAAAACATTCAGTACTTC. This encodes CSVAGGERTKNIQYF.

The V gene is TRBV14, the J gene TRBJ2-1; perhaps TRBD2 as D (6 bases). This CDR3 has 15 residues. Trimming cost V 4 bases and J 2 bases, with 12 bases left between them. CDR1 is SGHDN, CDR2 FVKESK, per germline. CDR3 sequence (DNA): TGTGCCAGCAGCCGTGGGGGGTACCCCTACAATGAGCAGTTCTTC. This translates into CASSRGGYPYNEQFF.

This chain uses TRBV30 with TRBJ1-2; the D is unclear. V lost 5 bases, J lost 7 bases, and 17 bases lay in between. This CDR3 has 13 amino acids. Germline CDR1 reads GTSNPN; CDR2 reads SVGIG (reference sequence). Here the CDR3 DNA reads TGTGCCTGGTTAGCGTATTCAACGGGTGGCTACACCTTC. Amino acids: CAWLAYSTGGYTF.

V gene TRBV5-4 combines with J gene TRBJ2-7, with D perhaps TRBD2 (6 bases). Germline loops: CDR1 SGHNT, CDR2 YYREEE (reference sequence). V gave up 4 bases and J gave up 5 bases, with 13 bases separating them. The CDR3 runs to 13 residues. DNA of the CDR3: TGTGCCAGCAGCCGGGACTCCCGGGACGAGCAGTACTTC. This gives the protein CASSRDSRDEQYF.

V and J are TRBV7-2 and TRBJ1-6, with 8 bases matching TRBD1. V was pared by 4 bases and J by 7 bases, with 3 bases of the junction left unmatched. The CDR3 is made up of 14 amino acids. Germline CDR1 reads SGHTA; CDR2 reads FQGNSA. The CDR3 DNA reads TGTGCCAGCAGCTGGACAGGGACCAATTCACCCCTCCACTTT. This sequence encodes CASSWTGTNSPLHF.

The V gene is TRBV20-1, the J gene TRBJ2-3; D is ambiguous. The CDR3 spans 11 residues. V gave up 6 bases and J gave up 1 base, with 5 bases separating them. Germline-derived CDR1 and CDR2 are DFQATT and SNEGSKA (reference sequence). The CDR3 nucleotides are TGCAGTGCCGCCGGCACAGATACGCAGTATTTT. Translated, it gives CSAAGTDTQYF.

V and J are TRBV3-1 (or the pseudogene TRBV3-2) and TRBJ1-5; 7 positions agree with TRBD1. CDR3 size: 14 residues. With 3 bases clipped from V and 6 bases from J, the junction kept 5 bases outside the gene matches. Germline V gene sequence: CDR1 LGHDT, CDR2 YNNKEL (reference sequence). The CDR3 loop reads CASSQADRAQPQHF. The CDR3 DNA sequence: TGTGCCAGCAGCCAGGCTGACAGGGCTCAGCCCCAGCATTTT.

This clone was observed a few times. The chain joins TRBV29-1 to TRBJ2-1; 9 nucleotides agree with TRBD1. Per the germline V gene, CDR1 is SQVTM and CDR2 is ANQGSEA. The ends lost 3 bases at V and 5 bases at J; junction bases unmatched: 5. The CDR3 sequence is 14 residues long. Here the CDR3 DNA reads TGCAGCGTTGAGGCCTGGACAGGGGACAATGAGCAGTTCTTC. Protein: CSVEAWTGDNEQFF.

The chain uses TRBV7-6 and TRBJ2-1; D is unresolved. Trimming took off 1 base at V and 10 bases at J, with 14 bases between the two ends. This CDR3 has 14 residues. Germline loops: CDR1 SGHVS, CDR2 FNYEAQ. DNA for the CDR3: TGTGCCAGCAGCTTAGTAATACGGGTGGGCGAGCAGTTCTTC. Translating gives CASSLVIRVGEQFF.

The table lists this clone with a few counts. V and J are TRBV5-1 and TRBJ1-1; D may be TRBD1 (5 bases). With 2 bases removed from V and 8 bases from J, the gap between germline ends came to 16 bases. CDR1 and CDR2 (germline): SGHRS, YFSETQ. The CDR3 consists of 14 residues. CDR3 protein: CASSFLKDGGEAFF. The CDR3 nucleotides read TGCGCCAGCAGCTTCCTCAAGGATGGGGGGGAAGCTTTCTTT.

V is TRBV14 and J is TRBJ1-3, with D unresolved. CDR1 SGHDN and CDR2 FVKESK come from the germline V gene. With 5 bases removed from V and 5 bases from J, the gap between germline ends came to 16 bases. The CDR3 totals 15 residues. The CDR3 coding sequence is TGTGCCAGCAGCATTGAGCGGGGAATGCGAAACACCATATATTTT. This translates into CASSIERGMRNTIYF. Complete variable domain (other parts from reference TRBV14 and TRBJ1-3): EAGVTQFPSHSVIEKGQTVTLRCDPISGHDNLYWYRRVMGKEIKFLLHFVKESKQDESGMPNNRFLAERTGGTYSTLKVQPAELEDSGVYFCASSIERGMRNTIYFGEGSWLTVV.

V and J are TRBV5-1 and TRBJ1-4; unclear D gene. The V end was cut by 4 bases, the J end by 0 bases, with 13 bases between. The CDR3 has 16 residues. CDR1 is SGHRS, CDR2 YFSETQ, per germline. The DNA of the CDR3 is TGCGCCAGCAGCCCTCATGGAACTGCAACTAATGAAAAACTGTTTTTT. As protein: CASSPHGTATNEKLFF.

This chain connects TRBV9 to TRBJ1-1, with TRBD1 as a possible D gene (5 bases). The CDR3 extends over 14 amino acids. Germline CDR1 SGDLS, CDR2 YYNGEE. Between the trimmed V and J ends, which lost 4 bases and 3 bases, there was a span of 13 bases. The CDR3, as DNA: TGTGCCAGCAGCTCTCGATGGGGGGACACTGAAGCTTTCTTT. Protein: CASSSRWGDTEAFF.

The V gene is TRBV7-2, the J gene TRBJ1-2, with D unresolved. Trimming took 5 bases from V and 4 from J, leaving 20 bases between them. The CDR3 is 16 residues long. CDR1 SGHTA and CDR2 FQGNSA come from the germline V gene. The CDR3 sequence: CASSAQVGSPGYGYTF. CDR3 nucleotide sequence: TGTGCCAGCAGCGCCCAGGTTGGCTCCCCGGGCTATGGCTACACCTTC. The whole variable domain, filled in from reference TRBV7-2 and TRBJ1-2, reads GAGVSQSPSNKVTEKGKDVELRCDPISGHTALYWYRQSLGQGLEFLIYFQGNSAPDKSGLPSDRFSAERTGGSVSTLTIQRTQQEDSAVYLCASSAQVGSPGYGYTFGSGTRLTVV.

This chain joins TRBV14 and TRBJ1-1; tentative D call: TRBD1 (6 bases). The CDR3 sequence is 17 residues long. Looked up from germline, CDR1 is SGHDN and CDR2 is FVKESK. V was shortened by 4 bases and J by 0 bases, with 18 bases between the two germline ends. The chain's CDR3 is CASSPLLGGALNTEAFF. DNA for the CDR3: TGTGCCAGCAGCCCTTTACTGGGGGGCGCATTGAACACTGAAGCTTTCTTT.

J is TRBJ2-1 and V is TRBV9, with 15 bases matching TRBD2. The V and J ends lost 0 bases and 4 bases, in that order; junction bases with no gene match: 2. The CDR3 covers 17 residues. Germline-derived CDR1 and CDR2 are SGDLS and YYNGEE. As DNA, the CDR3 is TGTGCCAGCAGCGTAGGGACTAGCGGGGGGGCTTACAATGAGCAGTTCTTC. This translates into CASSVGTSGGAYNEQFF.

The gene calls are TRBV23-1 and TRBJ1-5; D is ambiguous. TRBV23-1 is classed as an ORF, of uncertain function. The CDR3 runs to 12 residues. Between the trimmed V and J ends, which lost 3 bases and 4 bases, there was a span of 4 bases. CDR3 amino acids: CASSHTNQPQHF. CDR3 DNA: TGCGCCAGCAGTCACACTAATCAGCCCCAGCATTTT.

The gene calls are TRBV18 and TRBJ2-7; D is uncertain. The V gene lost 2 bases and the J gene lost 6 bases, with 14 bases spanning the gap. This CDR3 region has 14 residues. Germline loops: CDR1 KGHSH, CDR2 LQKENI. This CDR3 reads CASSPITEGSEQYF. In DNA, the CDR3 is TGTGCCAGCTCACCAATCACCGAAGGTTCCGAGCAGTACTTC.

For the CDR3, the DNA is TGTGCCAGTAATAGGGGTCGGGATGAGCAGTTCTTC. Translation: CASNRGRDEQFF. The chain links TRBV19 to TRBJ2-1; possibly TRBD1 for D (5 bases). Germline assignment: CDR1 LNHDA and CDR2 SQIVND (reference sequence). This CDR3 has 12 amino acids. V lost 7 bases, J lost 8 bases, and 12 bases lay in between. The variable domain in full, completed from reference TRBV19 and TRBJ2-1, reads DGGITQSPKYLFRKEGQNVTLSCEQNLNHDAMYWYRQDPGQGLRLIYYSQIVNDFQKGDIAEGYSVSREKKESFPLTVTSAQKNPTAFYLCASNRGRDEQFFGPGTRLTVL.

V is TRBV3-1 (or the pseudogene TRBV3-2) and J is TRBJ2-7; the D gene is possibly TRBD1 (6 bases). Germline V gene lookup returns CDR1 LGHDT and CDR2 YNNKEL (reference sequence). V lost 1 base and J lost 7, with 14 bases in between. This CDR3 has 14 residues. The CDR3 region is CASSQGTGRGEQYF. The CDR3 nucleotides read TGTGCCAGCAGCCAAGGAACAGGGCGAGGGGAGCAGTACTTC.

This chain joins TRBV3-1 (or the pseudogene TRBV3-2) and TRBJ2-2, with unresolved D. Trimming shortened V by 6 bases and J by 6 bases, and 5 bases separated the two germline ends. Germline V gives CDR1 LGHDT, CDR2 YNNKEL (reference sequence). The CDR3 has 11 amino acids. Here the CDR3 DNA reads TGTGCCAGCAGGACGGCCGGGGAGCTGTTTTTT. It codes for CASRTAGELFF.

The rearrangement joins TRBV28 to TRBJ1-2; no clear D. Trimming removed 6 bases from V and 2 bases from J, with 7 bases in between. Per the germline V gene, CDR1 is MDHEN and CDR2 is SYDVKM. This CDR3 spans 12 amino acids. The CDR3 region has the DNA TGTGCCAGCAGCCCCCCCAACTATGGCTACACCTTC. Its protein is CASSPPNYGYTF.

The rearrangement links TRBV7-3 to TRBJ1-1; no clear D gene. Trimming removed 2 bases from V and 7 bases from J, with 11 bases in between. CDR1 and CDR2 (germline): SGHTA, FQGTGA. The CDR3 consists of 13 residues. CDR3 sequence: CASSLYNSNEAFF. CDR3 coding DNA: TGTGCCAGCAGCTTATACAATAGCAATGAAGCTTTCTTT.

V gene TRBV18 combines with J gene TRBJ1-2, with D unclear. Germline V gene data show CDR1 as KGHSH and CDR2 as LQKENI. This CDR3 contains 12 residues. V was trimmed by 6 bases and J by 0 bases, leaving 5 bases between them. The CDR3 is CASSEANYGYTF. The CDR3, as DNA: TGTGCCAGCTCGGAAGCTAACTATGGCTACACCTTC.

The chain carries TRBV12-5 and TRBJ1-1; 10 bases are a match to TRBD1. Germline CDR1 and CDR2: LGHNT and FRNRAP. Trimming removed 2 bases from V and 3 bases from J; junction bases left unmatched: 3. The CDR3 loop spans 15 amino acids. CDR3 coding DNA: TGTGCTAGTGGTTTGACCGGGACAGGGGACACTGAAGCTTTCTTT. It codes for CASGLTGTGDTEAFF.

This chain connects TRBV5-1 to TRBJ1-4; unclear D gene. Trimming shortened V by 5 bases and J by 0 bases, and 8 bases separated the two germline ends. The CDR3 contains 14 residues. The germline gives CDR1 SGHRS, CDR2 YFSETQ. This chain's CDR3 is CASRGSSTNEKLFF. CDR3 in DNA: TGCGCCAGCAGGGGCAGCTCAACTAATGAAAAACTGTTTTTT.